These 28 T cell receptor beta chains were sequenced from one sample in a study of regulatory T cells in long-lasting Graves disease. Stated time point: newly diagnosed GD, antithyroid drugs for less than 3 months. PBMC RNA served as the TCR library source. Construction of TCR beta libraries relied on iRepertoire HTBI primers and on Arm-PCR targeting CDR3 regions. TCRdb analysed the multiplex PCR reads with MiXCR anew, one entry per CDR3 protein. The data contain approximately 540,000 distinct CDR3 sequences, around 12% of them seen just once; the ten biggest clones take up around 10%. These same data were also listed under a study on T cells in Graves' hyperthyroidism and ophthalmopathy.

Sequencing used peripheral blood mononuclear cells (PBMCs), obtained at new diagnosis, from a patient treated with antithyroid drugs. All receptors come from a woman aged 25 to 39 with Graves disease.

Of note for this clonotype: This may be a read error, as it is one base from a much larger clone. V is TRBV11-2 and J is TRBJ2-7, with D maybe TRBD2 (5 bases). This CDR3 comprises 14 residues. V lost 6 bases and J lost 5, with 17 bases in between. The germline V gene has CDR1 SGHAT and CDR2 FQNNGV. CDR3 sequence (DNA): TGTGCCAGCAGTTCATCGGGGTATCGGGACGAGCAGTACTTC. Translated: CASSSSGYRDEQYF.

This clonotype has only a few counts. CDR3 in amino acids: CASSAYRGSGNTIYF. In DNA, the CDR3 is TGTGCCAGCAGCGCCTACAGGGGAAGTGGAAACACCATATATTTT. J is TRBJ1-3 and V is TRBV9; 7 nucleotides match TRBD1. This CDR3 spans 15 amino acids. The V gene end was trimmed by 3 bases and the J gene end by 3 bases; junction bases not matched to a gene: 6. CDR1 and CDR2 from the germline V gene are SGDLS and YYNGEE.

This clonotype was found a few times. V usage is TRBV19 and J usage is TRBJ2-1; 10 nucleotides align to TRBD2. Germline values: CDR1 LNHDA, CDR2 SQIVND (reference sequence). Trimming removed 5 bases from V and 4 bases from J; junction bases left unmatched: 5. This CDR3 is built from 15 residues. The CDR3 region is CASSEGLALYNEQFF. In DNA, the CDR3 is TGTGCCAGTAGTGAGGGACTAGCGCTTTACAATGAGCAGTTCTTC.

This clonotype was seen repeatedly, ten times or more. The rearrangement links TRBV6-2 or TRBV6-3 to TRBJ2-2, with D hard to call. V lost 1 base and J lost 3, with 6 bases in between. This CDR3 spans 14 amino acids. CDR1 and CDR2 from the germline V gene are MNHEY and SVGEGT. Here the CDR3 DNA reads TGTGCCAGCAGTTACTTTGACCACACCGGGGAGCTGTTTTTT. Its translation is CASSYFDHTGELFF.

This clonotype was picked up many times. This chain connects TRBV12-3 or TRBV12-4 to TRBJ2-7; 8 bases align to TRBD2. The CDR3 covers 18 residues. After removal of 2 bases from V and 2 bases from J, the junction contained 14 bases not matched to a gene. CDR3 protein: CASSLPPFRAGGTYEQYF. CDR3 in DNA: TGTGCCAGCAGTTTACCCCCCTTTCGTGCGGGAGGCACCTACGAGCAGTACTTC.

This clonotype was seen repeatedly, ten times or more. This chain connects TRBV7-8 to TRBJ2-7; a possible D gene is TRBD1 (6 bases). Germline V lookup: CDR1 SGHVS, CDR2 FQNEAQ. Trimming removed 4 bases at V and 3 bases at J, with 13 bases between. The CDR3 spans 14 residues. CDR3 protein: CASSSRQEDYEQYF. The CDR3 coding sequence is TGTGCCAGCAGCTCCCGACAGGAGGACTACGAGCAGTACTTC. The full variable domain, completed using reference TRBV7-8 and TRBJ2-7, is GAGVSQSPRYKVAKRGQDVALRCDPISGHVSLFWYQQALGQGPEFLTYFQNEAQLDKSGLPSDRFFAERPEGSVSTLKIQRTQQEDSAVYLCASSSRQEDYEQYFGPGTRLTVT.

This clonotype was seen only a few times. This sequence joins TRBV3-1 and TRBJ1-1; D remains unclear. Trimming pared 2 bases from V and 4 bases from J, leaving 14 bases between. Germline loops: CDR1 LGHDT, CDR2 YNNKEL (reference sequence). The CDR3 contains 15 residues. For the CDR3, the DNA is TGTGCCAGCAGCCAATTCGGGGTCCCCCCCACTGAAGCTTTCTTT. Translated: CASSQFGVPPTEAFF.

This clonotype was recorded many times. The V call is TRBV12-3 or TRBV12-4, the J call TRBJ2-7, with a possible D match to TRBD2 (6 bases). V was cut by 5 bases and J by 5 bases, with 16 bases left in between. The CDR3 runs 14 residues. The CDR3: CASSDGTRFHEQYF. The DNA for the CDR3 is TGTGCCAGCAGTGATGGGACTCGGTTCCACGAGCAGTACTTC.

This chain joins TRBV6-5 and TRBJ1-1, with D tentatively TRBD1 (5 bases). Germline CDR1 and CDR2: MNHEY and SVGAGI. Trimming took 2 bases from V and 1 from J, leaving 14 bases between them. The CDR3 is 16 amino acids. CDR3 in DNA: TGTGCCAGCAGTTACCTTGGGACCTTTGGGAACACTGAAGCTTTCTTT. Its translation: CASSYLGTFGNTEAFF.

This clonotype occurred many times. The chain recombines TRBV6-1 with TRBJ1-1; D unclear. The CDR3 length is 13 residues. Germline CDR1 reads MNHNS; CDR2 reads SASEGT. CDR3 region: CAADPSMNTEAFF. The CDR3, as DNA: TGTGCGGCAGACCCATCCATGAACACTGAAGCTTTCTTT.

This clonotype was counted between two and nine times. A much larger clone differs by one base, so this may be a read error. This chain links TRBV11-3 with TRBJ2-7, with D tentatively TRBD2 (5 bases). Trimming shortened V by 0 bases and J by 5 bases, and 8 bases separated the two germline ends. This CDR3 comprises 13 residues. Germline V gene sequence: CDR1 SGHNT, CDR2 YENEEA. Written as DNA, the CDR3 is TGTGCCAGCAGCTTAGATCTAGCCGACGAGCAGTACTTC. This sequence encodes CASSLDLADEQYF.

This clonotype has only a few counts. A much larger clone differs from this one at a single base, so this may be a read error. V and J are TRBV6-4 and TRBJ1-5, with D hard to call. The length of the CDR3 is 16 residues. Germline values: CDR1 MRHNA, CDR2 SNTAGT. CDR3 sequence (DNA): TGTGCCGGCAGTACCCCAGGATCTGACCCCAATCAGCCCCAGCATTTT. This encodes CAGSTPGSDPNQPQHF.

In the case of this clonotype: At one boundary the junction diverges from the germline segment, which might be a read error. The V and J genes are TRBV12-3 or TRBV12-4 and TRBJ2-3, with 10 bases lining up with TRBD2. This CDR3 is built from 16 residues. The CDR3 is CANSFKAGGPTDTQYF. The CDR3 nucleotides are TGTGCCAACAGTTTTAAAGCGGGAGGGCCAACAGATACGCAGTATTTT.

This clonotype was seen many times. The chain couples TRBV18 to TRBJ1-1; maybe TRBD1 (5 bases). Germline lookup yields CDR1 KGHSH and CDR2 LQKENI. The CDR3 has 15 amino acids. With 3 bases removed from V and 3 bases from J, the gap between germline ends came to 14 bases. CDR3 in DNA: TGTGCCAGCTCACCTCGGGGGAAAGGGGACACTGAAGCTTTCTTT. Amino acid sequence: CASSPRGKGDTEAFF.

There are many counts of this clonotype. The J gene is TRBJ2-1, the V gene TRBV28; the match to TRBD2 covers 13 bases. Germline V lookup: CDR1 MDHEN, CDR2 SYDVKM. The CDR3 sequence is 18 residues long. With V trimmed by 0 bases and J by 5 bases, 7 bases remained unmatched. CDR3 bases: TGTGCCAGCAGTTTATGGAGACTAGCGGGAGGAGGGCACAATGAGCAGTTCTTC. Protein sequence: CASSLWRLAGGGHNEQFF.

This clonotype was seen a handful of times. The V gene is TRBV27, the J gene TRBJ2-3; 7 nucleotides line up with TRBD1. The germline V gene has CDR1 MNHEY and CDR2 SMNVEV (reference sequence). The length of the CDR3 is 16 residues. V trimming: 6 bases; J trimming: 3 bases; junction bases outside the gene matches: 12. CDR3 DNA: TGTGCCAGCAGCCTAACAGGGGCTTCCCGGACAGATACGCAGTATTTT. Residues: CASSLTGASRTDTQYF.

This clonotype was seen ten or more times. This rearrangement joins TRBV19 to TRBJ1-1; D uncertain. Trimming left V 0 bases short and J 4 bases short, with 9 bases between. In germline, CDR1 is LNHDA, CDR2 SQIVND (reference sequence). The CDR3 totals 14 residues. CDR3 DNA sequence: TGTGCCAGTAGTATAGATTCACGGCCCACTGAAGCTTTCTTT. Translated, it gives CASSIDSRPTEAFF.

The genes are TRBV18 and TRBJ2-3, with TRBD2 matching over 10 bases. The V segment lost 1 base and the J segment 6 bases; nucleotides outside the gene matches: 7. This CDR3 is 16 amino acids long. The germline gives CDR1 KGHSH, CDR2 LQKENI. CDR3 coding DNA: TGTGCCAGCTCACCACTATCCAGCGGGGGGGAGGATACGCAGTATTTT. Residues: CASSPLSSGGEDTQYF.

On this clonotype itself: Mismatch with germline at one junction end may stem from a read error. The rearrangement joins TRBV11-3 to TRBJ1-1; D is perhaps TRBD1 (6 bases). In germline, CDR1 is SGHNT, CDR2 YENEEA. The CDR3 runs 14 residues. CDR3: CASSFGQMNAEAFF. The CDR3 nucleotides are TGTGCCAGCAGCTTTGGACAGATGAACGCTGAAGCTTTCTTT.

This clonotype has a count of ten or more. This chain joins TRBV6-1 and TRBJ1-1; 7 nucleotides match TRBD1. Germline CDR1 MNHNS, CDR2 SASEGT. This CDR3 spans 13 amino acids. V lost 6 bases, J lost 5 bases, and 6 bases stayed unmatched. Here the CDR3 reads CASRSQGKTEAFF. The CDR3 nucleotides read TGTGCCAGCAGGTCACAGGGGAAAACTGAAGCTTTCTTT.

This clonotype was detected a few times. This chain links TRBV10-3 with TRBJ2-1; 9 nucleotides align to TRBD2. Germline loops: CDR1 ENHRY, CDR2 SYGVKD. This CDR3 region has 16 residues. J was trimmed by 5 bases and V by 0 bases; bases with no gene match: 5. In DNA, the CDR3 is TGTGCCATCAGTGAGTCACTAGCGGGTTATAACAATGAGCAGTTCTTC. This translates into CAISESLAGYNNEQFF.

This clonotype was observed many times. The J gene is TRBJ2-2, the V gene TRBV11-2, with 7 bases identical to TRBD1. V lost 1 base, J lost 4 bases, and 9 bases stayed unmatched. Germline V gene lookup returns CDR1 SGHAT and CDR2 FQNNGV. The CDR3 sequence is 17 residues long. Here the CDR3 reads CASSLVLRGHSTGELFF. CDR3 coding DNA: TGTGCCAGCAGCTTAGTCCTTAGGGGGCACTCCACCGGGGAGCTGTTTTTT.

Ten or more counts support this clonotype. The chain has TRBV2 and TRBJ2-7; D not certain. The CDR3 is 12 amino acids. Germline assignment: CDR1 SNHLY and CDR2 FYNNEI. Trimming removed 4 bases at V and 3 bases at J, with 7 bases between. CDR3 sequence (DNA): TGTGCCAGCAGTGTTTCTGTCTACGAGCAGTACTTC. Protein: CASSVSVYEQYF.

The V call is TRBV6-1, the J call TRBJ2-5, with D hard to call. Germline CDR1 MNHNS, CDR2 SASEGT. This CDR3 contains 14 residues. V dropped 6 bases and J dropped 2 bases, with 13 bases sitting between them. CDR3: CASSPWLPQETQYF. The CDR3 region has the DNA TGTGCCAGCAGCCCGTGGTTACCTCAAGAGACCCAGTACTTC.

To note about this clonotype: A far more abundant clone sits one base away, making this likely a read error. CDR3 sequence reads: CASSLQPPGPIYEQFF. In DNA, the CDR3 is TGTGCCAGCAGCTTACAACCTCCGGGACCGATCTACGAGCAGTTCTTC. The chain employs TRBV6-1 and TRBJ2-1; D could derive from TRBD1 or TRBD2 (5 bases each). The V gene's germline CDR1 is MNHNS and CDR2 SASEGT. The CDR3 totals 16 residues. V lost 6 bases, J lost 10 bases, and 25 bases lay in between.

The table lists this clonotype with many counts. J is TRBJ2-7 and V is TRBV7-2, with 8 bases identical to TRBD1. The CDR3 runs 17 residues. From germline, CDR1 is SGHTA and CDR2 FQGNSA. The trim removed 4 bases at V and 2 bases at J, leaving 13 bases unmatched. The CDR3 here is CASSWAATGGTTYEQYF. The CDR3 bases are TGTGCCAGCAGCTGGGCCGCCACAGGGGGAACTACCTACGAGCAGTACTTC.

In this sample, this clonotype turned up a few times. This chain links TRBV2 with TRBJ2-1; TRBD1 is a possible D gene (5 bases). Germline V gene lookup returns CDR1 SNHLY and CDR2 FYNNEI. Trimming took 6 bases from V and 5 from J, leaving 8 bases between them. The CDR3 runs 12 residues. This CDR3 is CASSRVHNEQFF. The CDR3 DNA reads TGTGCCAGCAGCAGGGTCCACAATGAGCAGTTCTTC.

This clonotype has at least ten counts. The chain employs TRBV30 and TRBJ2-7; possibly TRBD1 for D (5 bases). The germline gives CDR1 GTSNPN, CDR2 SVGIG (reference sequence). V gave up 1 base and J gave up 5 bases, with 15 bases separating them. CDR3 size: 14 residues. CDR3 coding DNA: TGTGCCTGGAGTGGTGGCTACAGGATACACGAGCAGTACTTC. Protein: CAWSGGYRIHEQYF.